A single sample is the source of the 20 T cell receptor beta chains below, sequenced in a study of prognosis after radiotherapy for stage I lung cancer. Two rounds of multiplex PCR amplified TCR beta CDR3 from genomic DNA. Initially, in first-round PCR, primers specific to each TRBV and TRBJ gene were used. TCRdb passed the multiplex PCR reads through MiXCR, listing each CDR3 protein once. The sample includes tens of thousands of distinct CDR3 sequences, around 41% of them seen just once. Sample: PBMCs, taken before or after stereotactic body radiation therapy (not recorded which). Receptors originate from a donor of 50 years or more with non-small cell lung cancer.

This clonotype was seen repeatedly, ten times or more. The chain is built from TRBV5-6 and TRBJ1-1, with D maybe TRBD1 (6 bases). Germline assignment: CDR1 SGHDT and CDR2 YYEEEE. CDR3 length: 14 amino acids. Trimming removed 3 bases from V and 5 bases from J, with 14 bases in between. In DNA form, the CDR3 reads TGTGCCAGCAGCTCCAGGGGCGCGGGTACTGAAGCTTTCTTT. This codes for CASSSRGAGTEAFF.

Comments on this clonotype: This CDR3 fails to terminate in the conserved phenylalanine or tryptophan, so it likely reflects a read error. V gene TRBV12-3 or TRBV12-4 combines with J gene TRBJ2-3, with 10 bases fitting TRBD2. The J segment lost 8 bases and the V segment lost 5 bases, leaving 19 bases of the junction unmatched. The CDR3 runs 18 residues. The CDR3 region is CASSPQGDLAGEGGTQYS. The CDR3 nucleotides read TGTGCCAGCAGTCCACAGGGGGATCTAGCGGGGGAAGGAGGTACGCAGTATTCT.

This clonotype has ten or more counts. The chain links TRBV12-3 or TRBV12-4 to TRBJ2-3; D tentatively reads TRBD1 or TRBD2 (5 bases each). Trimming left V 6 bases short and J 0 bases short, with 10 bases between. This CDR3 region has 14 residues. As DNA, the CDR3 is TGTGCCAGCAGCCTGGGGGATAGCACAGATACGCAGTATTTT. Its protein product is CASSLGDSTDTQYF.

J is TRBJ1-1 and V is TRBV20-1; D is ambiguous. Germline V gene lookup returns CDR1 DFQATT and CDR2 SNEGSKA (reference sequence). The CDR3 length is 12 residues. The ends were cut back, 0 bases at V and 8 bases at J, with 10 bases in the middle. The CDR3 DNA reads as TGCAGTGCTAGAGACGGACTAAAGGAAGCTTTCTTT. Its translation: CSARDGLKEAFF.

This clonotype showed up many times. The chain employs TRBV20-1 and TRBJ2-7, with 10 bases fitting TRBD2. The CDR3 extends over 11 amino acids. Germline V CDR1 and CDR2: DFQATT, SNEGSKA (reference sequence). V gave up 6 bases and J gave up 8 bases; unmatched junction bases: 4. CDR3: CSALAGHQQYF. The CDR3 DNA follows: TGCAGTGCACTAGCGGGACACCAGCAGTACTTC.

For this clonotype: A much larger clone sits a single nucleotide away, making a read error possible. V gene TRBV5-4 combines with J gene TRBJ2-3, with 15 bases aligning to TRBD2. V gave up 6 bases and J gave up 0 bases; unmatched junction bases: 8. The CDR3 has 18 residues. Germline V gives CDR1 SGHNT, CDR2 YYREEE (reference sequence). This chain's CDR3 is CASILPGLAGGSTDTQYF. The CDR3 DNA is TGTGCCAGCATCCTTCCGGGACTAGCGGGGGGTAGCACAGATACGCAGTATTTT.

This clonotype was seen at least ten times. The chain uses TRBV6-2 or TRBV6-3 and TRBJ2-3; 8 nucleotides agree with TRBD2. CDR3 size: 15 residues. The germline CDR1 and CDR2 sequences are MNHEY and SVGEGT. After removal of 5 bases from V and 0 bases from J, the junction contained 4 bases not matched to a gene. CDR3 DNA sequence: TGTGCCAGCAGTCTTAGCGGGACTAGCACAGATACGCAGTATTTT. It codes for CASSLSGTSTDTQYF.

This clonotype was detected ten times or more. V gene TRBV30 combines with J gene TRBJ2-5; D is perhaps TRBD2 (5 bases). V was clipped by 2 bases and J by 5 bases, with 6 bases between them. This CDR3 has 11 amino acids. CDR1 and CDR2 from the germline V gene are GTSNPN and SVGIG (reference sequence). CDR3 in DNA: TGTGCCTGGAGTCCGGGGGAGACCCAGTACTTC. It specifies CAWSPGETQYF.

The chain combines TRBV2 with TRBJ2-2, with a possible D match to TRBD2 (5 bases). CDR3 length: 14 residues. The germline V gene encodes CDR1 SNHLY and CDR2 FYNNEI. Trimming cost V 11 bases and J 9 bases, with 22 bases left between them. CDR3 sequence reads: CAGSAVGETWELFF. The CDR3 nucleotides read TGTGCCGGATCTGCTGTCGGGGAAACCTGGGAGCTGTTTTTT.

CDR3 nucleotides: TGCGCCAGCAGCGCCAGGGAGAAGGGACAGTACTTC. Protein sequence: CASSAREKGQYF. This sequence joins TRBV5-1 and TRBJ2-7; the D call may be TRBD1 or TRBD2 (5 bases each). Trimming took off 4 bases at V and 10 bases at J, with 15 bases between the two ends. Germline-derived CDR1 and CDR2 are SGHRS and YFSETQ. CDR3 length: 12 amino acids.

Remarks on this clonotype: One junction end does not reproduce the germline sequence, and a read error may be involved. The genes are TRBV5-1 and TRBJ1-5; D might be TRBD1 (6 bases). CDR3 length equals 14 residues. Germline V CDR1 and CDR2: SGHRS, YFSETQ. The CDR3: CASSSGQFNQPQHF. The CDR3 bases are TGTGCCAGCAGCTCCGGACAGTTCAATCAGCCCCAGCATTTT. The whole variable domain, filled in from reference TRBV5-1 and TRBJ1-5, reads KAGVTQTPRYLIKTRGQQVTLSCSPISGHRSVSWYQQTPGQGLQFLFEYFSETQRNKGNFPGRFSGRQFSNSRSEMNVSTLELGDSALYLCASSSGQFNQPQHFGDGTRLSIL.

This clonotype was observed many times. This chain uses TRBV12-3 or TRBV12-4 with TRBJ2-4; TRBD1 matches 8 bases. The CDR3 runs 12 residues. V shed 8 bases, J shed 9 bases, and the junction held 6 bases outside the gene matches. The CDR3 here is CASARGRGIQYF. The CDR3 DNA reads TGTGCCAGCGCCAGGGGGCGAGGCATTCAGTACTTC.

This clonotype showed up many times. The V gene is TRBV19, the J gene TRBJ2-7, with D perhaps TRBD1 or TRBD2 (5 bases each). The CDR3 covers 15 residues. CDR1 LNHDA and CDR2 SQIVND come from the germline V gene (reference sequence). Trimming shortened V by 6 bases and J by 1 base, and 16 bases separated the two germline ends. CDR3 region: CASSPVGEGSYEQYF. The CDR3 bases are TGTGCCAGTAGCCCCGTGGGTGAGGGGTCCTACGAGCAGTACTTC. Filled out from reference TRBV19 and TRBJ2-7, the complete variable domain reads DGGITQSPKYLFRKEGQNVTLSCEQNLNHDAMYWYRQDPGQGLRLIYYSQIVNDFQKGDIAEGYSVSREKKESFPLTVTSAQKNPTAFYLCASSPVGEGSYEQYFGPGTRLTVT.

V gene TRBV6-1 combines with J gene TRBJ2-6; D is possibly TRBD1 (6 bases). Germline V CDR1 and CDR2: MNHNS, SASEGT. The CDR3 consists of 17 residues. Trimming pared 6 bases from V and 4 bases from J, leaving 19 bases between. The CDR3 region is CASSPEWWGPGANVLTF. As DNA, the CDR3 is TGTGCCAGCAGCCCGGAATGGTGGGGGCCCGGGGCCAACGTCCTGACTTTC.

In its sample, this clonotype was seen once. The genes are TRBV2 and TRBJ2-1, with no clear D. CDR1 is SNHLY and CDR2 is FYNNEI in the germline V gene. Trimming left V 4 bases short and J 7 bases short, with 11 bases between. This CDR3 spans 13 amino acids. The DNA of the CDR3 is TGTGCCAGCAGTGTCGCGCTCCGGAATGAGCAGTTCTTC. Protein product: CASSVALRNEQFF.

J is TRBJ2-7 and V is TRBV28; TRBD1 is a possible D gene (6 bases). V dropped 1 base and J dropped 4 bases, with 14 bases sitting between them. The CDR3 length is 15 residues. Germline CDR1 is MDHEN and CDR2 is SYDVKM. The CDR3 DNA reads TGTGCCAGCAGTTTATCGGGGACACCAGGTTACGAGCAGTACTTC. This codes for CASSLSGTPGYEQYF.

Of note for this clonotype: At one end, the junction sequence differs from germline, possibly due to a read error. The chain combines TRBV5-4 with TRBJ2-3; possible D gene TRBD2, 5 bases. Looked up from germline, CDR1 is SGHNT and CDR2 is YYREEE (reference sequence). The CDR3 length is 13 residues. CDR3 nucleotides: TGTGCCAGCATTTTAGCGAGCACAGATACGCAGTACTTT. Translation: CASILASTDTQYF. Combining the CDR3 with reference TRBV5-4 and TRBJ2-3 gives the whole variable domain ETGVTQSPTHLIKTRGQQVTLRCSSQSGHNTVSWYQQALGQGPQFIFQYYREEENGRGNFPPRFSGLQFPNYSSELNVNALELDDSALYLCASILASTDTQYFGPGTRLTVL.

This clonotype was seen at least ten times. The rearrangement joins TRBV9 to TRBJ1-3; possible D gene TRBD1, 5 bases. Germline V lookup: CDR1 SGDLS, CDR2 YYNGEE. The V end lost 4 bases, the J end lost 0 bases, and 14 bases lay between the germline ends. CDR3 length: 16 amino acids. CDR3 DNA sequence: TGTGCCAGCAGCCCGAAAGGGGCCCTCTCTGGAAACACCATATATTTT. Translating it yields CASSPKGALSGNTIYF.

This sequence joins TRBV12-3 or TRBV12-4 and TRBJ2-2; TRBD1 matches 8 bases. The CDR3 runs to 14 residues. The ends lost 3 bases at V and 7 bases at J; junction bases unmatched: 4. In DNA form, the CDR3 reads TGTGCCAGCAGTTTTCAGGGGGCTAACGGGGAGCTGTTTTTT. Translated: CASSFQGANGELFF.

This clonotype was detected many times. An end of the junction does not agree with germline; a read error may underlie this. The rearrangement uses TRBV20-1 and TRBJ2-1, with 7 bases that match TRBD2. CDR3 length: 13 amino acids. Germline lookup yields CDR1 DFQATT and CDR2 SNEGSKA (reference sequence). The CDR3 sequence is CSALGLVTNEQFF. Written as DNA, the CDR3 is TGCAGTGCCCTCGGACTAGTAACCAATGAACAGTTCTTC.